This entry features one T cell receptor beta chain sequence. Under the authors' procedure: Amplification of reference gene primers was used by the study to estimate nucleated cell counts. The protocol was immunoSEQ multiplex PCR, while the TCRdb copy is restricted to in-frame clones and leaves out a portion. That table furnishes V, J and clone size, whereas the DNA furnished D and trimming. The profile shows roughly 62,000 clones, approximately 80% of them singletons. These data come from a study of blood T cell repertoires in COVID-19. For the study at large: Both acute and convalescent COVID-19 samples were obtained from the United States, Italy and Spain. The cDNA or gDNA used as material had been derived from T cells, B-cell-depleted T cells, or PBMCs.

The sequencing input was peripheral blood. This receptor was taken from a man aged 55 to 69 with acute or convalescent COVID-19.

CDR3 coding DNA: TGTGCCAGCTTGCCAGGGGCCGGGGAGCTGTTTTTT. Its protein is CASLPGAGELFF. The chain combines TRBV28 with TRBJ2-2; possible D gene TRBD1, 6 bases. Trimming cost V 8 bases and J 6 bases, with 10 bases left between them. The CDR3 sequence is 12 residues long. CDR1 MDHEN and CDR2 SYDVKM come from the germline V gene.